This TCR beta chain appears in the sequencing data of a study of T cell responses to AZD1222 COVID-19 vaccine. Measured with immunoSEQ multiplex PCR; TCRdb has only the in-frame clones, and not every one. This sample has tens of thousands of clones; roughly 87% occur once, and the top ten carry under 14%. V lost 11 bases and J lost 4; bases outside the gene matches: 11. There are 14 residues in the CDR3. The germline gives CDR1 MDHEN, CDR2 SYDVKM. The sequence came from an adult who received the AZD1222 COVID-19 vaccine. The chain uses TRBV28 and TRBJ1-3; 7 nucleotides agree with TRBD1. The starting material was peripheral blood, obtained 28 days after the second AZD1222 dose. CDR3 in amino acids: CAWGDSRGGNTIYF. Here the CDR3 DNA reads TGTGCCTGGGGGGACAGTCGGGGAGGAAACACCATATATTTT.